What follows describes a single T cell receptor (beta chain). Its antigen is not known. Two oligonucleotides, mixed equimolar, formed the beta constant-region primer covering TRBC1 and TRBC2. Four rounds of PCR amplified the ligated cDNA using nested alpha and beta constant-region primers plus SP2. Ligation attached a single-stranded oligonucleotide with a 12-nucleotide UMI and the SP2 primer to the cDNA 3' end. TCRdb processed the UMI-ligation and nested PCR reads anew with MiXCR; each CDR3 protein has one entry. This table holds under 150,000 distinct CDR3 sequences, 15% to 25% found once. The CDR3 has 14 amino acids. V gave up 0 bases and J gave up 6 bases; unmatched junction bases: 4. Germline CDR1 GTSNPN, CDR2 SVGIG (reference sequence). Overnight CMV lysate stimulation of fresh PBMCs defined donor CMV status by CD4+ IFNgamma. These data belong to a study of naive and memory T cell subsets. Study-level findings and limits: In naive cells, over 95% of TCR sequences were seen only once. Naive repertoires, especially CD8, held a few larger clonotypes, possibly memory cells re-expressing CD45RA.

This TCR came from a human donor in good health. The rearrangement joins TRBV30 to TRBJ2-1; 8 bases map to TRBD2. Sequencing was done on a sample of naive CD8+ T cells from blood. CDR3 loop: CAWSVTGGGNEQFF. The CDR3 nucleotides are TGTGCCTGGAGTGTGACGGGAGGGGGCAATGAGCAGTTCTTC.